The clone carrying this TCR beta chain was found once. Germline assignment: CDR1 SGHTA and CDR2 FQGNSA. The CDR3 sequence is 17 residues long. Trimming took 1 base from V and 15 from J; bases not matched to a gene: 17. The sample comes from a study of PD-L1 blockade in urothelial cancer. On the study more broadly: Male sex and bladder-origin urothelial cancer characterized about 90% of the roughly 29 patients. The researchers analyzed blood 3 weeks (second dose) and 6 weeks after treatment start. A median roughly 150,000 T cells were found in blood samples.

There were between 1 and 8 samples from each patient, taken pretreatment and on-treatment. TCRdb keeps only in-frame clones here, not all; method: immunoSEQ multiplex PCR. Of more than 40,000 clones in the sample, around 86% were seen once. This sequence originates from a man aged 60 to 75 with urothelial cancer. The chain joins TRBV7-2 to TRBJ2-1; 11 nucleotides line up with TRBD2. The material was PBMCs, obtained around atezolizumab (anti-PD-L1) treatment. For the CDR3, the DNA is TGTGCCAGCAGCTTAGTCAGGTCTAGCGGGGGGCTCCTGGATATGTTCTTC. This codes for CASSLVRSSGGLLDMFF.